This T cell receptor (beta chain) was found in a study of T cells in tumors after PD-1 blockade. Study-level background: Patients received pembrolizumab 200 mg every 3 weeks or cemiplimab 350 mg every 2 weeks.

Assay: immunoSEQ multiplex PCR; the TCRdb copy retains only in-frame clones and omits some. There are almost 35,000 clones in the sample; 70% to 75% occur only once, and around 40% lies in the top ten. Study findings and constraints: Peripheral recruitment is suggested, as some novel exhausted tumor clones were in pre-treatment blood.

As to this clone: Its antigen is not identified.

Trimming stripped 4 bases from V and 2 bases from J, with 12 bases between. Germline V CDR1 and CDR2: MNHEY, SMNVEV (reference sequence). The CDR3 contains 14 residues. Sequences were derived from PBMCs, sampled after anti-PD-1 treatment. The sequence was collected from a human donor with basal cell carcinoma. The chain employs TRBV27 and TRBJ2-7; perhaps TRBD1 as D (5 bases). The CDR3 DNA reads TGTGCCAGCAGTTCAGGGATCCCCCCCTACGAGCAGTACTTC. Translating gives CASSSGIPPYEQYF.